This TCR beta chain appears in the sequencing data of a study of cytomegalovirus exposure and HLA in healthy donors (dated by TCRdb to the late 2010s). The study in broad terms: According to an earlier analysis of 450 to 650 of the donors, 200 million or so T cells yielded roughly 110 million unique TCR beta sequences and approximately 300 Gb of sequence data. A later analysis re-analyzed previously published TCR beta repertoires from roughly 600 donors and added high-resolution HLA genotyping to study TCR occurrence patterns. Alongside the repertoire data, information on donor age, sex, ethnicity and CMV serostatus was compiled. The T cell repertoires of roughly 660 subjects were profiled by immunosequencing and related to cytomegalovirus serostatus. Typing coverage differed by locus: A, B, C, DRB1 and DQB1 were typed in roughly 620-630 donors, DQA1 in approximately 520, DPA1 in some 570, and DPB1 in 400 to 480. The study aimed to test whether signatures of past pathogen exposure could be identified by cataloging public T cell receptors. Along with the approximately 670-subject first cohort, a separate validation cohort of over a hundred different subjects was used. The later analysis used no new phenotypic data to find candidate immune exposures, relying instead on TCR beta sequences and their occurrence across donors. An early release that covered approximately 600 HLA-typed donors contained about 300 gigabases of sequencing data and tens of millions of unique TCR sequences. Of the roughly 390 genotyped donors, less than 85% were placed in the genetic ancestry cluster associated with self-reported Caucasian donors. High-throughput TCR immunosequencing, statistical association of individual TCRs with disease status, and machine learning were combined to predict cytomegalovirus infection status. Every discovery cohort repertoire had been produced on one sequencing platform. Genome-wide SNP genotypes for about 60% of the roughly 700 donors were used in a later genetic analysis, which treated that subset as a discovery cohort. An earlier analysis of 587 of the donors used high-throughput TCR beta sequencing to judge whether each TCR beta V gene segment behaved as functional or pseudogenic. HLA typing included class I and class II loci at four-digit resolution. Four to six DR-DQ haplotypes were handled as single units for association and clustering, since linkage in the cohort was strong. Among about 360 genotyped donors of the cohort, an average of approximately 230,000 unique TCR beta nucleotide sequences were sequenced per donor, about a sixth of them non-productive.

Library construction relied on the immunoSEQ multiplex PCR assay. For the multiplex PCR, a mixture combining 60 forward primers for TCR Vbeta segments and 13 reverse primers for TCR Jbeta segments was used. Amplification of the CDR3 region of rearranged TCR beta genes was performed with a multiplex PCR assay on genomic DNA. On the Illumina HiSeq System, the amplified TCR beta libraries were sequenced as 87-base-pair reads. From the authors' description of their analysis: Across the 670 or so repertoires, a later analysis counted about 81 million unique TCR beta chains, around 10 million of which were shared by at least two donors. Raw reads were error-corrected and collapsed into unique sequences with a nearest-neighbor algorithm that merged closely related sequences to remove PCR and sequencing errors. V, D and J gene segments were assigned by aligning CDR3 sequences to IMGT reference sequences. For a sequence to be retained, a match of at least six nucleotides was required to both a V gene segment and a J gene segment. A rearrangement was called productive if the CDR3 had no stop codons and remained in frame with V and J, and every other rearrangement was called non-productive. CDR3 was defined according to IMGT convention as the region running from the second conserved V-encoded cysteine to the conserved J-encoded phenylalanine. The earlier analysis of 550 to 650 of the donors excluded any sequence lacking an unambiguous match to a single V gene segment. In an earlier analysis of around 600 of the donors, V segments were called functional above 56.7% productive rearrangements and were called segregating when the between-donor standard deviation exceeded 5%. A statistical classification framework was developed to diagnose cytomegalovirus status using the catalog of TCR beta chain sequences. In a later analysis, V and J genes were assigned by comparing TCR nucleotide sequences against IMGT/GENE-DB human TR gene sequences. Using the TCRdist pipeline, a later analysis assigned CDR3 sequences along with most-parsimonious VDJ recombination scenarios. In a later analysis, every TCR beta chain was defined by the combination of its CDR3 amino acid sequence and its V-gene family, and reads without a unique V-gene family were dropped. A later analysis removed over 500 highly shared, low-generation-probability nucleotide sequences to deal with suspected cross-contamination and a sequencing artifact. For each public chain, a later analysis derived a clonal expansion index from normalized ranks of inferred template counts within each repertoire. In a later analysis, generation probabilities were computed with a VDJ recombination model fitted to out-of-frame rearrangements, and the resulting probabilities were checked against IGoR. In a later analysis, hypergeometric tests were used to score TCR-TCR, TCR-HLA and TCR-CMV co-occurrence, with a repertoire-size bias correction applied to TCR pairs. In a later analysis, false discovery rates were estimated by permuting HLA or CMV assignments 20 times. A later analysis grouped co-occurring TCRs with DBSCAN, adding TCRdist sequence similarity when clustering within HLA-allele-positive subsets. Repertoires with fewer than 30,000 or more than 120,000 public chains, plus five repertoires with anomalous nucleotide sharing, were excluded from co-occurrence clustering. TCRdb re-hosts the immuneACCESS table, in-frame sequences only. Its copies lack some clones; in the studies checked, an unresolved V gene accounts for under half of them, and the cause for the rest is not known. The V and J calls and clone size come from that table; D and trimming were worked out from the DNA. For this sample the table gives about 200,000 clones, of which approximately 88% were detected only once. In total, the top ten clones hold roughly 0.7% of the sample.

Study-wide conclusions, independent of this receptor: In a later analysis, the rate of TCR association differed among HLA loci, with DRB1 alleles having the most associated TCRs and HLA-C alleles having the fewest. In a later genetic analysis, a missense DCLRE1C variant was associated with V-gene and J-gene trimming of TCR beta chains, and the association was replicated in an independent cohort. Correlated functional status among segregating V segments might reflect linkage disequilibrium, but an unknown experimental factor could not be ruled out. In a later analysis, HLA-associated TCR beta chains were found to be more clonally expanded and to have lower generation probabilities than equally common non-associated chains. Because HLA typing was missing for some donors at each locus, association tests included only the typed subset. According to a later analysis, most CMV-associated TCR beta chains appeared to be HLA-restricted, and the HLA associations seemed to be driven largely by CMV exposure. A later analysis reported that several top co-occurrence clusters appeared linked to parvovirus B19, influenza, CMV and Epstein-Barr virus. An earlier analysis of approximately 590 of the donors showed that most TCR beta V segments appeared in productive rearrangements either about 87% or about 30% of the time, which broadly matched IMGT annotations. A later genetic analysis reported fewer N-insertions in productive TCRs among donors in an Asian-associated ancestry cluster than the roughly 700-donor mean. Most TCR sequences were seen in very few donors, while some public TCRs were found in many individuals. A later analysis associated around 16,000 TCR beta sequences with specific HLA alleles at a false discovery rate of 0.05. The earlier analysis of 587 of the donors excluded 15 to 20 rarely observed V segments, including chromosome 9 orphons, because counts were too low. The classifier was reported to diagnose cytomegalovirus status with high specificity and sensitivity in both the original and validation cohorts. In this cohort, only TCR beta chains were sequenced, and detectable features were limited by the absence of alpha or paired-chain data. A group of highly shared sequence variants was considered likely to be a technical artifact of the sequencing pipeline. CMV serostatus was the only immune exposure information available for the cohort. In the study, 164 TCR beta chains were listed as associated with cytomegalovirus. A further reported finding was that TCR beta sequences accurately predicted the HLA-A and HLA-B alleles for most subjects in the first cohort. In vitro tests confirmed that a few of the cytomegalovirus-associated TCR beta chains recognize cytomegalovirus antigens. The presence/absence analyses assumed that sequencing depth was roughly uniform across donors, and that assumption may not be true. When HLA alleles, especially DR and DQ, strongly co-occurred, attributing TCR associations to individual alleles was difficult. The authors suggested that the approach could potentially be generalized to other disease states and immunological phenotypes.

In total, approximately 610 healthy bone marrow donors made up the cohort. At the time of sampling, every cohort member was nominally healthy, though immune exposures that went unrecorded were likely present. The donor tested CMV seronegative and was one of the 352 seronegative cohort members. A peripheral blood sample was collected from each donor, and TCR beta sequencing was performed on peripheral blood mononuclear cells. The Qiagen DNeasy Blood Extraction Kit was used to extract genomic DNA from the blood cell samples. In the case of this clone: Its antigen remains undetermined. Base quality data are lacking; no much larger clone is found one base away.

The source is a boy between 2 and 10 years old in good health and CMV-seronegative. Sequenced input: PBMCs.

The CDR3 loop reads CAWSVLKDRLYTF. The DNA reads TGTGCCTGGAGTGTCTTAAAGGACAGACTCTACACCTTC. The rearranged chain carries TRBV30 and TRBJ1-2; the D gene is perhaps TRBD1, on 6 matching bases. V drops 0 bases and J drops 10 bases, leaving 15 bases in between. Measured from the cysteine to the phenylalanine, the CDR3 is 13 residues long. Kept here is only the CDR3 DNA, which spans 39 bases and is read in frame from base 1. The germline V gene encodes CDR1 GTSNPN and CDR2 SVGIG (reference sequence).